The 9 T cell receptor beta chains in this list originate from one sample, sequenced in a study of blood T cell repertoires in COVID-19. The assay was immunoSEQ multiplex PCR, and TCRdb's table has in-frame clones only and misses some. This table has a few hundred thousand clones, less than 90% appearing once. Sequenced sample: PBMCs or T cells enriched from blood (not recorded which). The receptor set was obtained from a woman in her 50s who had recovered from COVID-19.

The V call is TRBV30, the J call TRBJ2-2, with TRBD1 matching 9 bases. After removal of 5 bases from V and 6 bases from J, the junction contained 4 bases not matched to a gene. CDR3 length: 13 residues. Germline V gene sequence: CDR1 GTSNPN, CDR2 SVGIG (reference sequence). CDR3 nucleotides: TGTGCCTGGCGGGACAGGGTCGCCGGGGAGCTGTTTTTT. Its protein product is CAWRDRVAGELFF. The variable domain in full, with the rest retrieved from reference TRBV30 and TRBJ2-2, is SQTIHQWPATLVQPVGSPLSLECTVEGTSNPNLYWYRQAAGRGLQLLFYSVGIGQISSEVPQNLSASRPQDRQFILSSKKLLLSDSGFYLCAWRDRVAGELFFGEGSRLTVL.

J is TRBJ2-1 and V is TRBV29-1; D uncertain. The V end was cut by 4 bases, the J end by 0 bases, with 16 bases between. CDR1 SQVTM and CDR2 ANQGSEA come from the germline V gene. The CDR3 runs 16 residues. CDR3 sequence: CSVAAPNPGSYNEQFF. The CDR3 nucleotides are TGCAGCGTTGCTGCCCCGAACCCGGGCTCCTACAATGAGCAGTTCTTC.

V usage is TRBV6-2 or TRBV6-3 and J usage is TRBJ1-2; possibly TRBD1 for D (5 bases). V was clipped by 5 bases and J by 2 bases, with 9 bases between them. This CDR3 is 13 amino acids long. CDR1 and CDR2 from the germline V gene are MNHEY and SVGEGT. CDR3 protein: CASSPGLNYGYTF. DNA for the CDR3: TGTGCCAGCAGTCCAGGGCTCAACTATGGCTACACCTTC.

This clone was seen a handful of times. This chain joins TRBV29-1 and TRBJ1-4; 10 bases map to TRBD1. Per germline, CDR1 SQVTM and CDR2 ANQGSEA. There are 14 residues in the CDR3. Unmatched junction bases numbered 2, after V lost 2 bases and J lost 5 bases. The CDR3 DNA reads as TGCAGCGTTGAAAGGACAGGGGGGAATGAAAAACTGTTTTTT. It specifies CSVERTGGNEKLFF.

The rearrangement joins TRBV11-1 to TRBJ1-3; D call uncertain. V was cut by 8 bases and J by 4 bases, with 15 bases left in between. This CDR3 region has 14 residues. Germline values: CDR1 SGHAT, CDR2 FQDESV (reference sequence). The CDR3 bases are TGTGCCAGCGCCGCTGCCTGGGCCGGAAACACCATATATTTT. It is translated as CASAAAWAGNTIYF.

This chain links TRBV7-6 with TRBJ1-2; TRBD1 matches at 7 bases. V gave up 5 bases and J gave up 2 bases; unmatched junction bases: 2. The CDR3 has 13 residues. Germline-derived CDR1 and CDR2 are SGHVS and FNYEAQ. The CDR3 DNA sequence: TGTGCCAGCAGCCCGGGACAGAACTATGGCTACACCTTC. This codes for CASSPGQNYGYTF.

In this sample, this clone turned up once. The chain is built from TRBV5-1 and TRBJ1-4; the match to TRBD1 covers 8 bases. In germline, CDR1 is SGHRS, CDR2 YFSETQ. This CDR3 is 15 amino acids long. Trimming at V came to 4 bases and at J to 9 bases, leaving 11 bases not matched to a gene. CDR3: CASSPEGTGLQKLFF. The DNA for the CDR3 is TGCGCCAGCAGCCCGGAGGGGACAGGTCTCCAAAAACTGTTTTTT. The full variable domain, with the rest looked up from reference TRBV5-1 and TRBJ1-4, is KAGVTQTPRYLIKTRGQQVTLSCSPISGHRSVSWYQQTPGQGLQFLFEYFSETQRNKGNFPGRFSGRQFSNSRSEMNVSTLELGDSALYLCASSPEGTGLQKLFFGSGTQLSVL.

The CDR3 DNA reads TGTGCCAGCAGCTACCAGAGCACAGATACGCAGTATTTT. Translating it yields CASSYQSTDTQYF. The gene calls are TRBV7-3 and TRBJ2-3; D is ambiguous. Trimming cost V 4 bases and J 0 bases, with 5 bases left between them. This CDR3 region has 13 residues. CDR1 and CDR2 (germline): SGHTA, FQGTGA. Full variable domain (missing parts from reference TRBV7-3 and TRBJ2-3): GAGVSQTPSNKVTEKGKYVELRCDPISGHTALYWYRQSLGQGPEFLIYFQGTGAADDSGLPNDRFFAVRPEGSVSTLKIQRTERGDSAVYLCASSYQSTDTQYFGPGTRLTVL.

The genes are TRBV7-2 and TRBJ1-1; D uncertain. Germline assignment: CDR1 SGHTA and CDR2 FQGNSA. V lost 1 base and J lost 2, with 8 bases in between. The CDR3 is 14 amino acids. Here the CDR3 DNA reads TGTGCCAGCAGCTTAGGAGTGGTTAACACTGAAGCTTTCTTT. Protein sequence: CASSLGVVNTEAFF.